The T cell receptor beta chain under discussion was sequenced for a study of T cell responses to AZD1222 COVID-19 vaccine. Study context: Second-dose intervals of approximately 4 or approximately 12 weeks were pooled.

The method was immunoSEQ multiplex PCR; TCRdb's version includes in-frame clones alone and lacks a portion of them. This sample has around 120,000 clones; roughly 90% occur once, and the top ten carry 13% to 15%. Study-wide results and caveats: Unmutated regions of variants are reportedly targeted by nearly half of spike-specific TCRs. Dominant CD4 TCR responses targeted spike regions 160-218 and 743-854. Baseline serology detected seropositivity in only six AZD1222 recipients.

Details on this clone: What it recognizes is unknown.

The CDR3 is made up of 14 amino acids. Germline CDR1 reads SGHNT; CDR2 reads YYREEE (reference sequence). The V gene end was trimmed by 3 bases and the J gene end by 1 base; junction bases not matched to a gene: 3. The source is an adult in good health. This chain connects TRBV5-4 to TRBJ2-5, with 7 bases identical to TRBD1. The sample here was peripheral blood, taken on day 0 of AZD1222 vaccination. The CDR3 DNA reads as TGTGCCAGCAGCTGGGGACAGTCCCAAGAGACCCAGTACTTC. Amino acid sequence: CASSWGQSQETQYF.